These 8 T cell receptor beta chains were sequenced from one sample in a study of Tregs in tolerant kidney transplant recipients (dated by TCRdb to 2018 to 2020). Libraries were prepared through the immunoSEQ multiplex PCR assay. TCRdb took over this immuneACCESS table, retaining in-frame rearrangements with V and J assigned. Such tables are incomplete; in checked studies, under half of the missing clones stem from an unresolved V gene, and the remainder is unexplained. This sample comprises approximately 60,000 clones, about four fifths of them detected only once. More than 4.5% of the sample comes from the top ten. The sample comprised CD4+ T cells from blood. The origin of the receptors is a human donor in good health.

DNA of the CDR3: TGCGCCAGCAGCTTGGGTGTCCGGGGCGGTGGCTACACCTTC. It specifies CASSLGVRGGGYTF. The chain carries TRBV5-1 and TRBJ1-2; weak D call: TRBD1 (5 bases). Germline-derived CDR1 and CDR2 are SGHRS and YFSETQ. The V gene lost 0 bases and the J gene lost 7 bases, with 13 bases spanning the gap. CDR3 length: 14 amino acids.

The CDR3 region has the DNA TGTGCCAGCAGTTGGCTACGACTAGCGGTTTCCTACGAGCAGTACTTC. Its protein is CASSWLRLAVSYEQYF. The chain employs TRBV27 and TRBJ2-7; 9 bases are a match to TRBD2. This CDR3 has 16 amino acids. J was trimmed by 1 base and V by 4 bases; bases with no gene match: 8. From germline, CDR1 is MNHEY and CDR2 SMNVEV (reference sequence).

Turning to this clone: Other DNA variants within this sample encode the same CDR3. V usage is TRBV4-3 and J usage is TRBJ1-2; no clear D gene. The CDR3 consists of 14 residues. Germline CDR1 LGHNA, CDR2 YSLEER. Deletions cut 0 bases from V and 4 bases from J, with 9 bases between. CDR3: CASSQDLHSYGYTF. Here the CDR3 DNA reads TGCGCCAGCAGCCAAGATCTGCACAGCTATGGCTACACCTTC.

In nucleotides, the CDR3 is TGTGCCAGCAGCTTTGGACAGGGAGGCAATGAGCAGTTCTTC. It specifies CASSFGQGGNEQFF. This sequence joins TRBV6-6 and TRBJ2-1, with TRBD1 matching 8 bases. The ends lost 6 bases at V and 6 bases at J; junction bases unmatched: 7. The CDR3 has 14 amino acids. Per the germline V gene, CDR1 is MNHNY and CDR2 is SVGAGI (reference sequence).

The chain uses TRBV11-3 and TRBJ1-2, with D possibly TRBD1 on 6 matching bases. The V and J ends lost 4 bases and 12 bases respectively, with 15 bases between them. CDR1 SGHNT and CDR2 YENEEA come from the germline V gene. The CDR3 contains 12 residues. In nucleotides, the CDR3 is TGTGCCAGCAGCTCACAGGGAGGGGAGAACACCTTC. As protein: CASSSQGGENTF.

This chain links TRBV6-6 with TRBJ1-1; D is unclear. The CDR3 extends over 10 amino acids. CDR1 is MNHNY, CDR2 SVGAGI, per germline (reference sequence). Trimming cost V 6 bases and J 4 bases, with 3 bases left between them. In DNA form, the CDR3 reads TGTGCCAGCAGGGGCACTGAAGCTTTCTTT. Translation gives CASRGTEAFF.

This clone was observed a single time. This rearrangement joins TRBV29-1 to TRBJ1-2; D not certain. The CDR3 has 14 amino acids. V was pared by 3 bases and J by 8 bases, with 19 bases between. Germline CDR1 reads SQVTM; CDR2 reads ANQGSEA. CDR3 region: CSVDALDSRRGYTF. CDR3 DNA: TGCAGCGTTGACGCTTTAGATTCACGTCGGGGCTACACCTTC. Supplemented by reference TRBV29-1 and TRBJ1-2, the full variable domain reads SAVISQKPSRDICQRGTSLTIQCQVDSQVTMMFWYRQQPGQSLTLIATANQGSEATYESGFVIDKFPISRPNLTFSTLTVSNMSPEDSSIYLCSVDALDSRRGYTFGSGTRLTVV.

The rearrangement links TRBV4-3 to TRBJ1-1; D is uncertain. CDR1 and CDR2 from the germline V gene are LGHNA and YSLEER. The CDR3 totals 13 residues. Trimming took 3 bases from V and 0 from J, leaving 5 bases between them. The CDR3 is CASSQTMNTEAFF. The CDR3 DNA follows: TGCGCCAGCAGCCAGACCATGAACACTGAAGCTTTCTTT.